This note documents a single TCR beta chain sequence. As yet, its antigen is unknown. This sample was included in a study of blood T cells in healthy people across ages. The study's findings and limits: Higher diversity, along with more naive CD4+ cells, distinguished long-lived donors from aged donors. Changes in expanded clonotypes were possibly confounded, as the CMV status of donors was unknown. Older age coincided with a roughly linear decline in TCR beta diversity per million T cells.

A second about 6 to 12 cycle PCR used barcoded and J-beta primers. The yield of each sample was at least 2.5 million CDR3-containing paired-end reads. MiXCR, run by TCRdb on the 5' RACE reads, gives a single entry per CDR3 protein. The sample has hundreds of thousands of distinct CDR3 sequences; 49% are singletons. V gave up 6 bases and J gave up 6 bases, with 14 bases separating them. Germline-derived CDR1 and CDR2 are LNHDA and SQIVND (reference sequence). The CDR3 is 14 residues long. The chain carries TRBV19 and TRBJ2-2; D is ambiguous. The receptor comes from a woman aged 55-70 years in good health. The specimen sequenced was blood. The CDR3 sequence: CASSPIPWAGELFF. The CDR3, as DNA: TGTGCCAGTAGCCCTATCCCGTGGGCCGGGGAGCTGTTTTTT.